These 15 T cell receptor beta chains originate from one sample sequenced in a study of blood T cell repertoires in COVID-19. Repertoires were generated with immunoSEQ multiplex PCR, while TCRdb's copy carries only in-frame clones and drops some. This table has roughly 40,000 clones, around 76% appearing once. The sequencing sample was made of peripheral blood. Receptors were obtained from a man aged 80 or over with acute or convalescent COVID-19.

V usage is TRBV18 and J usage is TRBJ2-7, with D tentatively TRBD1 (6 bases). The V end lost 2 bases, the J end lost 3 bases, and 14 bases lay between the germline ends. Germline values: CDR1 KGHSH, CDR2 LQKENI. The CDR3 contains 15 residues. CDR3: CASSPFRDTLYEQYF. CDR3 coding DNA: TGTGCCAGCTCACCATTTAGGGACACCCTCTACGAGCAGTACTTC.

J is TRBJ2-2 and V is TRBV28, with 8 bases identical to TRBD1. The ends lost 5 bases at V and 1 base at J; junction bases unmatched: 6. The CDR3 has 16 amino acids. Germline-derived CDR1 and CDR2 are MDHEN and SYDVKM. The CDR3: CASSAPGQENTGELFF. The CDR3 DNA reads TGTGCCAGCAGTGCCCCGGGACAGGAGAACACCGGGGAGCTGTTTTTT.

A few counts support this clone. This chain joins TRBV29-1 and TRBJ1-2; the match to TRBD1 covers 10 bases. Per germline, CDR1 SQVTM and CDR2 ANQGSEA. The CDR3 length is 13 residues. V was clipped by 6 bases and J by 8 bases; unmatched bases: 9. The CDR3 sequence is CSVPPGQGRGYTF. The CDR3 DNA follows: TGCAGCGTGCCCCCGGGACAGGGGAGAGGCTACACCTTC. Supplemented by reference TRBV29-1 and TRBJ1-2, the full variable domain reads SAVISQKPSRDICQRGTSLTIQCQVDSQVTMMFWYRQQPGQSLTLIATANQGSEATYESGFVIDKFPISRPNLTFSTLTVSNMSPEDSSIYLCSVPPGQGRGYTFGSGTRLTVV.

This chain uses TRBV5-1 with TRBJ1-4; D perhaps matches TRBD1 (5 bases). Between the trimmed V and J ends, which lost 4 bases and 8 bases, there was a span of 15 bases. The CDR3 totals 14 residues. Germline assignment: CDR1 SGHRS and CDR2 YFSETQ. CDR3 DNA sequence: TGCGCCAGCAGCGCGGGGCCGGCGGAGGAAAAACTGTTTTTT. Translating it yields CASSAGPAEEKLFF.

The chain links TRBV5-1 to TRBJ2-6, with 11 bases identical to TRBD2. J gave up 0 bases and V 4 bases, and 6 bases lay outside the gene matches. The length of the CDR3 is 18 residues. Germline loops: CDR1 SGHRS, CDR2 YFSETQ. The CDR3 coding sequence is TGCGCCAGCAGCCAGGGACTAGCGGTCCTCTCTGGGGCCAACGTCCTGACTTTC. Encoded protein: CASSQGLAVLSGANVLTF. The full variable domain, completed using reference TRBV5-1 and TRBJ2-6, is KAGVTQTPRYLIKTRGQQVTLSCSPISGHRSVSWYQQTPGQGLQFLFEYFSETQRNKGNFPGRFSGRQFSNSRSEMNVSTLELGDSALYLCASSQGLAVLSGANVLTFGAGSRLTVL.

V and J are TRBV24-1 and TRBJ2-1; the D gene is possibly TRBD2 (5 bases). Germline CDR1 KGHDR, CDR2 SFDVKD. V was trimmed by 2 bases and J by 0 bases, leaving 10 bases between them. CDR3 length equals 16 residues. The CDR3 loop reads CATSDSVASSYNEQFF. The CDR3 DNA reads TGTGCCACCAGTGATTCAGTAGCGAGCTCCTACAATGAGCAGTTCTTC.

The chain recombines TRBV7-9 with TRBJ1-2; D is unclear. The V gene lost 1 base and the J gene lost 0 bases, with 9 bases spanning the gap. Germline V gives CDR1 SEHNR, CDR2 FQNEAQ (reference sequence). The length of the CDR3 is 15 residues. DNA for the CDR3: TGTGCCAGCAGCTTAGGAGGCGGGTCTAACTATGGCTACACCTTC. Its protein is CASSLGGGSNYGYTF. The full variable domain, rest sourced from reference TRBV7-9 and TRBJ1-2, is DTGVSQNPRHKITKRGQNVTFRCDPISEHNRLYWYRQTLGQGPEFLTYFQNEAQLEKSRLLSDRFSAERPKGSFSTLEIQRTEQGDSAMYLCASSLGGGSNYGYTFGSGTRLTVV.

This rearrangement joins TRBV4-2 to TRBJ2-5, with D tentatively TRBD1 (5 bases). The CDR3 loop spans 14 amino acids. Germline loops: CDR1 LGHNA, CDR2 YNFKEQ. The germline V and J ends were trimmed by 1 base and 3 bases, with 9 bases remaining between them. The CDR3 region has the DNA TGTGCCAGCAGCCAAGGGGGCAGAGAAGAGACCCAGTACTTC. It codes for CASSQGGREETQYF.

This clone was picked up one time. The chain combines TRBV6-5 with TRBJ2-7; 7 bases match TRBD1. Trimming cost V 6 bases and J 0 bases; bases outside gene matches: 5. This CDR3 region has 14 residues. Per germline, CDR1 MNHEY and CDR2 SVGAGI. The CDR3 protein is CASRYRDSSYEQYF. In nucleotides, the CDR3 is TGTGCCAGCAGGTACCGGGACAGCTCCTACGAGCAGTACTTC.

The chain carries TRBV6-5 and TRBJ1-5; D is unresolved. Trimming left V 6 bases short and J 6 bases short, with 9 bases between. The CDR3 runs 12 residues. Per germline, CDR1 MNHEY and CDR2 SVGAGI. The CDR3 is CASRVGGQPQHF. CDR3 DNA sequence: TGTGCCAGCAGGGTGGGAGGTCAGCCCCAGCATTTT.

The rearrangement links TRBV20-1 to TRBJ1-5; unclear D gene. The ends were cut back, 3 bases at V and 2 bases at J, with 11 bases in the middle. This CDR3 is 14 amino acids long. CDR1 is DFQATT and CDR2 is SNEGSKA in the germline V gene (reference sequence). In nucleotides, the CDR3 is TGCAGTGCTAGTCCACAGAATGGCAATCAGCCCCAGCATTTT. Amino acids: CSASPQNGNQPQHF.

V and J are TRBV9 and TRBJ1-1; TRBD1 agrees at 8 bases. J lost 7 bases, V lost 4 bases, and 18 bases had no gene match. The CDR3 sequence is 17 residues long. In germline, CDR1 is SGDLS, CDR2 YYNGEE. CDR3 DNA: TGTGCCAGCAGCCCCCGAACAGCCAGGGGGCAGTTTGGTGAAGCTTTCTTT. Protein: CASSPRTARGQFGEAFF.

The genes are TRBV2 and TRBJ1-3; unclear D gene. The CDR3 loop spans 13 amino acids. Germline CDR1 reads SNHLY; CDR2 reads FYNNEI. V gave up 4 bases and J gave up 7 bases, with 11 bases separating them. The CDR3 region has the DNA TGTGCCAGCAGTGTCCACAGCGGGAACACCATATATTTT. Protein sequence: CASSVHSGNTIYF.

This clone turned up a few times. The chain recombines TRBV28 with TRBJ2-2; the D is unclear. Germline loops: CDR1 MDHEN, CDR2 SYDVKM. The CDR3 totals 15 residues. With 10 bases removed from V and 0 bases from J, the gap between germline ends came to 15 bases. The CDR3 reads CAIPAGATNTGELFF. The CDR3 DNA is TGTGCCATCCCGGCAGGCGCCACGAACACCGGGGAGCTGTTTTTT.

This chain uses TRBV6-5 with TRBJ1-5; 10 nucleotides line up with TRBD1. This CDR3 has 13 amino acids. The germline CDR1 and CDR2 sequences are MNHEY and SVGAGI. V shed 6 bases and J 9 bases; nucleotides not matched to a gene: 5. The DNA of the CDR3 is TGTGCCAGCAGGGGACAGGGGCTTGGGCCCCAGCATTTT. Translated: CASRGQGLGPQHF.